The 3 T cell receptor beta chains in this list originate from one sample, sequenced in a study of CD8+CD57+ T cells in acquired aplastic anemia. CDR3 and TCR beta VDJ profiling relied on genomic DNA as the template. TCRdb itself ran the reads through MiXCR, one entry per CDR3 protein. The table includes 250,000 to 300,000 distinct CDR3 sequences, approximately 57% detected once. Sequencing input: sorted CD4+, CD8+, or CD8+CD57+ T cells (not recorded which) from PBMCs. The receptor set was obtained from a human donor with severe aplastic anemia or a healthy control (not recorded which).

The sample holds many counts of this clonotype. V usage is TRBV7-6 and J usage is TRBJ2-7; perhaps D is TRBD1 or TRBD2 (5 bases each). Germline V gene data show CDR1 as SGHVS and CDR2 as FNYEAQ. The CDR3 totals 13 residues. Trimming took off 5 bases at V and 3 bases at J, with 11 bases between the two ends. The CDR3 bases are TGTGCCAGCAGCCCTAGCCAGGGCTACGAGCAGTACTTC. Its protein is CASSPSQGYEQYF.

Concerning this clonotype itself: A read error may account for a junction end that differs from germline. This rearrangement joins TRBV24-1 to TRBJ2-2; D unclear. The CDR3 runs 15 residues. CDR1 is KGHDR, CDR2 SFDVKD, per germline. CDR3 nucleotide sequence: TGTGCCACCAGTGGTTTGGGGTCGAACACCGGGGAGCTGTTTTTT. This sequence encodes CATSGLGSNTGELFF.

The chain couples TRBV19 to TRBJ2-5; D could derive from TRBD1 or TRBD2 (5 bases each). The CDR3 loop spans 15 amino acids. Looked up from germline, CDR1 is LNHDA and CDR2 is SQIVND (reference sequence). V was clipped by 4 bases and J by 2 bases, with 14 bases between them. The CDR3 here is CASSTLGRSQETQYF. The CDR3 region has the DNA TGTGCCAGTAGTACCCTGGGACGGTCTCAAGAGACCCAGTACTTC.